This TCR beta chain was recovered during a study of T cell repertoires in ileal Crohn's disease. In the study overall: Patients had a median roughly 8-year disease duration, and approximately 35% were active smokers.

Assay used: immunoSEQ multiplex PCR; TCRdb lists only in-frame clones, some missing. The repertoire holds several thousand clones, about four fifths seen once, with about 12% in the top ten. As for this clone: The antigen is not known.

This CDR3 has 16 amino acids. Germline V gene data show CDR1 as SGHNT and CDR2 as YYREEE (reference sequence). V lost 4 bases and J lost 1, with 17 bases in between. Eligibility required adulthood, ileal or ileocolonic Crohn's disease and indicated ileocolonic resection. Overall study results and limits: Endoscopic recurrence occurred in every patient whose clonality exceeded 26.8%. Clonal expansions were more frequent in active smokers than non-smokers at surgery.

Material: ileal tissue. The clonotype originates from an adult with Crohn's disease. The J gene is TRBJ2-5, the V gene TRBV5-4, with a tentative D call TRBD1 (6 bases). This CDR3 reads CASSVGALTGQETQYF. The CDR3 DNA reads TGTGCCAGCAGCGTTGGGGCTTTGACAGGCCAAGAGACCCAGTACTTC. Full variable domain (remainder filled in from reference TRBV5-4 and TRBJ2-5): ETGVTQSPTHLIKTRGQQVTLRCSSQSGHNTVSWYQQALGQGPQFIFQYYREEENGRGNFPPRFSGLQFPNYSSELNVNALELDDSALYLCASSVGALTGQETQYFGPGTRLLVL.